This T cell receptor beta chain derives from a study of cytomegalovirus exposure and HLA in healthy donors (dated by TCRdb to the late 2010s). Notes on the research overall: An earlier analysis of roughly 570 of the donors reported roughly 300 Gb of sequence data and 117 million unique TCR beta sequences obtained from about 170 million T cells. About 280 gigabases of sequencing data and some 85 million unique TCR sequences were included in an early release covering roughly 700 HLA-typed donors. A later genetic analysis used genome-wide SNP genotypes for 398 of the 666 donors, treating that subset as a discovery cohort. Using immunosequencing, the study profiled T cell repertoires from 640 or so subjects and related those repertoires to cytomegalovirus serostatus. Every repertoire in the discovery cohort had been generated on one and the same sequencing platform. The number of typed donors differed by locus: about 620-640 for A, B, C, DRB1 and DQB1; 522 for DQA1; approximately 610 for DPA1; and roughly 470 for DPB1. The study combined high-throughput TCR immunosequencing, statistical association of individual TCRs with disease status, and machine learning to predict cytomegalovirus infection status. Rather than drawing on any new phenotypic data, the later analysis identified candidate immune exposures from TCR beta sequences and the way those sequences occurred across donors. An earlier analysis of approximately 630 of the donors applied high-throughput TCR beta sequencing to assess whether each TCR beta V gene segment acted as functional or pseudogenic. Of the approximately 400 genotyped donors, 80% to 90% were placed in the genetic ancestry cluster associated with self-reported Caucasian donors. Several DR-DQ haplotypes were treated as single units for association and clustering because of strong linkage in the cohort. A later analysis re-examined previously published TCR beta repertoires from roughly 650 donors and added high-resolution HLA genotyping to investigate patterns of TCR occurrence. Donor age, sex, ethnicity and CMV serostatus were collected together with the repertoire data. The study was designed to test whether signatures of past pathogen exposure could be identified by cataloging public T cell receptors. HLA typing included class I and class II loci at four-digit resolution. Among about 370 genotyped donors of the cohort, an average of about 240,000 unique TCR beta nucleotide sequences was sequenced per donor, of which 15% to 20% were non-productive. Besides the first cohort of some 670 subjects, a separate validation cohort made up of roughly 120 different subjects was used.

The cohort consisted of hundreds of healthy bone marrow donors. At the time of sampling, all cohort members were nominally healthy, though unrecorded immune exposures were likely present. The donor tested CMV seronegative and was one of the 352 seronegative cohort members. Every donor gave a peripheral blood sample, and the peripheral blood mononuclear cells from that sample were used for TCR beta sequencing. The Qiagen DNeasy Blood Extraction Kit was used to extract genomic DNA from the blood cell samples. The investigation overall reported the following: Most TCR sequences were seen in very few donors, while some public TCRs were found in many individuals. In a later analysis, HLA-associated TCR beta chains showed more clonal expansion and lower generation probabilities than non-associated chains that were equally common. The classifier was reported to diagnose cytomegalovirus status with high specificity and sensitivity in both the original and validation cohorts. Immune exposure information for the cohort was limited to CMV serostatus. This cohort had only TCR beta chains sequenced, and the lack of alpha or paired-chain data limited which features could be detected. An earlier analysis of 587 of the donors showed that most TCR beta V segments appeared in productive rearrangements either about 87% or about 30% of the time, which broadly matched IMGT annotations. Most CMV-associated TCR beta chains appeared to be HLA-restricted in a later analysis, and the HLA associations seemed to be driven largely by CMV exposure. Linkage disequilibrium might explain the correlated functional status among segregating V segments, but an unknown experimental factor could not be excluded. Several of the top co-occurrence clusters appeared to be linked to parvovirus B19, influenza, CMV and Epstein-Barr virus, according to a later analysis. Seventeen rarely observed V segments, including chromosome 9 orphons, were excluded from the earlier analysis of several hundred of the donors because counts were too low. Strong co-occurrence of HLA alleles, especially DR and DQ, made assigning TCR associations to individual alleles difficult. Because HLA typing was missing for some donors at each locus, association tests included only the typed subset. Compared with the roughly 710-donor mean, donors in an Asian-associated ancestry cluster had fewer N-insertions in productive TCRs, according to a later genetic analysis. According to the authors, the approach could potentially be generalized to other disease states and immunological phenotypes. A cluster of highly shared sequence variants was judged likely to be a technical artifact of the sequencing pipeline. A later analysis found that TCR association rates varied across HLA loci, with DRB1 alleles showing the most associated TCRs and HLA-C alleles the fewest. In the study, some 160 TCR beta chains were listed as associated with cytomegalovirus. An association between a missense DCLRE1C variant and V-gene and J-gene trimming of TCR beta chains was found in a later genetic analysis and replicated in an independent cohort. Three of the identified cytomegalovirus-associated TCR beta chains were confirmed in vitro to be specific for cytomegalovirus antigens. A further reported finding was that TCR beta sequences accurately predicted the HLA-A and HLA-B alleles for most subjects in the first cohort. Presence/absence analyses assumed roughly uniform sequencing depth across donors, an assumption that may not hold. Specific HLA alleles were associated with about 17,000 TCR beta sequences at a false discovery rate of 0.05 in a later analysis.

Preparation of the library involved the immunoSEQ multiplex PCR assay. For the multiplex PCR, a mixture combining 60 forward primers for TCR Vbeta segments and 13 reverse primers for TCR Jbeta segments was used. The CDR3 region of rearranged TCR beta genes was amplified from genomic DNA with a multiplex PCR assay. The Illumina HiSeq System was used to sequence the amplified TCR beta libraries as 87-base-pair reads. Turning to the authors' computational methods: A later analysis counted approximately 76 million unique TCR beta chains across the 550 to 800 repertoires, and 10 million to 12 million of these chains were shared by at least two donors. Raw reads were error-corrected and collapsed into unique sequences by a nearest-neighbor algorithm in which closely related sequences were merged to remove PCR and sequencing errors. Alignment of CDR3 sequences to IMGT reference sequences was used to assign V, D and J gene segments. For a sequence to be retained, a match of at least six nucleotides to both a V gene segment and a J gene segment was required. Rearrangements were classified as productive when the CDR3 lacked stop codons and remained in frame with V and J, and all other rearrangements were classified as non-productive. Following IMGT convention, CDR3 was defined as the stretch from the second conserved V-encoded cysteine to the conserved J-encoded phenylalanine. The earlier analysis of around 640 of the donors excluded sequences that lacked an unambiguous match to a single V gene segment. In an earlier analysis of roughly 500 of the donors, V segments were called functional above 56.7% productive rearrangements and were called segregating when the between-donor standard deviation exceeded 5%. A statistical classification framework was built to diagnose cytomegalovirus status from the catalog of TCR beta chain sequences. In a later analysis, TCR nucleotide sequences were compared against IMGT/GENE-DB human TR gene sequences so that V and J genes could be assigned. In a later analysis, CDR3 sequences and most-parsimonious VDJ recombination scenarios were assigned using the TCRdist pipeline. A later analysis defined each TCR beta chain by its CDR3 amino acid sequence plus V-gene family, and excluded reads lacking a unique V-gene family. As a way to deal with suspected cross-contamination and a sequencing artifact, a later analysis dropped nearly 600 nucleotide sequences that were highly shared and had low generation probability. In a later analysis, a clonal expansion index for each public chain was calculated from normalized within-repertoire ranks of inferred template counts. In a later analysis, generation probabilities were computed using a VDJ recombination model fitted to out-of-frame rearrangements, and the results were checked against IGoR. Hypergeometric tests were used in a later analysis to score TCR-TCR, TCR-HLA and TCR-CMV co-occurrence, with a repertoire-size bias correction applied to the TCR pairs. False discovery rates were estimated in a later analysis by permuting HLA or CMV assignments 20 times. A later analysis grouped co-occurring TCRs with DBSCAN, adding TCRdist sequence similarity when clustering within HLA-allele-positive subsets. Repertoires with fewer than 30,000 or more than 120,000 public chains, plus five repertoires with anomalous nucleotide sharing, were excluded from co-occurrence clustering. TCRdb obtained this table from immuneACCESS and retained in-frame rearrangements with V and J assigned. These tables miss some clones; where compared with another copy, unresolved V genes account for less than half of the shortfall, and the remainder is unexplained. V, J and clone size reflect that table, while D and trimming were determined from the DNA. Recorded for this sample are approximately 110,000 clones; 80% to 85% of them occurred a single time. The ten top clones hold about 1.1% of the sample.

This clone was found a few times. It has no known antigen specificity. The input lacks base qualities; no much larger clone sits a single base away. The material sequenced was PBMCs. The clonotype originates from a woman in her twenties or thirties in good health and CMV-seronegative.

The CDR3 region reads CASSSQFPGELFF. In nucleotides, the sequence is TGTGCCAGCAGCTCCCAGTTCCCCGGGGAGCTGTTTTTT. The sequence links TRBV7-3 to TRBJ2-2, with the identity of the D gene unclear. V is shortened by 4 bases, J by 6 bases, and the region joining them spans 9 bases. Based on the germline V gene, the CDR1 and CDR2 sequences are SGHTA and FQGTGA. The CDR3, from cysteine to phenylalanine, totals 13 residues. The only DNA kept is the CDR3, 39 bases in frame from the first base.